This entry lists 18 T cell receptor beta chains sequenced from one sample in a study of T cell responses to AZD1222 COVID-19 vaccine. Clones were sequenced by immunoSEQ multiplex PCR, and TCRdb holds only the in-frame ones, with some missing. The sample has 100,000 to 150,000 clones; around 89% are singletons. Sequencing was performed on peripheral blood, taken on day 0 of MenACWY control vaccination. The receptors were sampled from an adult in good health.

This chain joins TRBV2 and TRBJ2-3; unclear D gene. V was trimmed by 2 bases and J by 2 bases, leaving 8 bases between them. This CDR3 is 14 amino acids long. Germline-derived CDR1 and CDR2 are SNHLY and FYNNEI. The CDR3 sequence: CASSELGSTDTQYF. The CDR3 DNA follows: TGTGCCAGCAGTGAATTGGGGTCCACAGATACGCAGTATTTT.

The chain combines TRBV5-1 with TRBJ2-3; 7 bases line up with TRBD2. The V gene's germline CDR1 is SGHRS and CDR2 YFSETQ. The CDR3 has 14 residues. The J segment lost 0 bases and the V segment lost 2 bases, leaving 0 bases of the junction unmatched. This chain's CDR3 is CASSFSGSTDTQYF. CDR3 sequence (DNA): TGCGCCAGCAGCTTTAGCGGGAGCACAGATACGCAGTATTTT.

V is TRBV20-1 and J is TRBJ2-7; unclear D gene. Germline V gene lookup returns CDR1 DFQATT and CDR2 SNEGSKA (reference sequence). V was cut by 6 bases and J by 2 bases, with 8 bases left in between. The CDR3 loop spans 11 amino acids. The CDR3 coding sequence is TGCAGTGCCAAGACCCCCTACGAGCAGTACTTC. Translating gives CSAKTPYEQYF.

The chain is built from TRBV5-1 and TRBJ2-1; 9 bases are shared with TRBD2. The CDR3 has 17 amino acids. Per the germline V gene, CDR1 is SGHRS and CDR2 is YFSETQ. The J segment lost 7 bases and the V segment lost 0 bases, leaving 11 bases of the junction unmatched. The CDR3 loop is CASSLEGSGRGGNEQFF. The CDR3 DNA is TGCGCCAGCAGCTTGGAAGGTAGCGGGAGAGGAGGTAATGAGCAGTTCTTC.

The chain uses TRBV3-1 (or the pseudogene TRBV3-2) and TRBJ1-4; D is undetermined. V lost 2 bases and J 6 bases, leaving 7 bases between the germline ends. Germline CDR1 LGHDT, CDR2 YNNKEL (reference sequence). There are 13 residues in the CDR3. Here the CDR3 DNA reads TGTGCCAGCAGCCAAACGGGTGATGAAAAACTGTTTTTT. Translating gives CASSQTGDEKLFF.

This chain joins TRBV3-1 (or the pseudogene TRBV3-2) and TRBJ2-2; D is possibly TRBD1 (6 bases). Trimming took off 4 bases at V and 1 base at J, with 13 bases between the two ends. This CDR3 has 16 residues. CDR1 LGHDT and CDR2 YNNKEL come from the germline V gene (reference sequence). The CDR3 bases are TGTGCCAGCAGCCGACAGACAGGACAGAACACCGGGGAGCTGTTTTTT. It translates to CASSRQTGQNTGELFF.

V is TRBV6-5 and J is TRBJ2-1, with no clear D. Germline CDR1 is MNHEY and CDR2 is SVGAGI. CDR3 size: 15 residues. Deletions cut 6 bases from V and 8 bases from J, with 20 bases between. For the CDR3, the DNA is TGTGCCAGCAGCCGGGCTGGAAAGGTTCGGGATGAGCAGTTCTTC. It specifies CASSRAGKVRDEQFF.

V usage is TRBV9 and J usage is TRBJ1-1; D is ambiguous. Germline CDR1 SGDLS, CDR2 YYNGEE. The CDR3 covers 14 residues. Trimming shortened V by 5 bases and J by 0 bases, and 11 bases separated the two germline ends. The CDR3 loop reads CASSERGLNTEAFF. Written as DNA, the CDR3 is TGTGCCAGCAGTGAACGGGGTTTGAACACTGAAGCTTTCTTT.

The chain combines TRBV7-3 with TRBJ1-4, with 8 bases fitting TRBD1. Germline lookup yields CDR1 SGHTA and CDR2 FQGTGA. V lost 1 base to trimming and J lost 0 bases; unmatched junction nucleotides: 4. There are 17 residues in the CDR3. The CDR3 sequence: CASSLRDRRTTNEKLFF. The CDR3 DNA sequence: TGTGCCAGCAGCTTAAGGGACAGGAGGACAACTAATGAAAAACTGTTTTTT.

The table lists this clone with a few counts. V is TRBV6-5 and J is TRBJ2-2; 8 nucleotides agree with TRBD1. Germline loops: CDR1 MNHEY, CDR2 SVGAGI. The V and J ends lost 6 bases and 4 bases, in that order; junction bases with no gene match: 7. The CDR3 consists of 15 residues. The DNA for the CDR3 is TGTGCCAGCAGGTCCGGACAGGGCCCCACCGGGGAGCTGTTTTTT. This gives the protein CASRSGQGPTGELFF.

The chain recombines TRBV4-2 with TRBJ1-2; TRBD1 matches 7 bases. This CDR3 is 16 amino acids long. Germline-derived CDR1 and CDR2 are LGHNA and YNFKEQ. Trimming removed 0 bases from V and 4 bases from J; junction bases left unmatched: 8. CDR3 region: CASSQDHEGAGYGYTF. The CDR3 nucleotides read TGTGCCAGCAGCCAAGATCATGAGGGGGCTGGCTATGGCTACACCTTC.

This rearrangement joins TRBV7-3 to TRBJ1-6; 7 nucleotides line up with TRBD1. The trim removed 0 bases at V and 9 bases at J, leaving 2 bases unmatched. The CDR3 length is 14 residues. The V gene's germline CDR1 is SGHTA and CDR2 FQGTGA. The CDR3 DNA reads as TGTGCCAGCAGCTTAACAGGGGGCTCTTCACCCCTCCACTTT. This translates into CASSLTGGSSPLHF.

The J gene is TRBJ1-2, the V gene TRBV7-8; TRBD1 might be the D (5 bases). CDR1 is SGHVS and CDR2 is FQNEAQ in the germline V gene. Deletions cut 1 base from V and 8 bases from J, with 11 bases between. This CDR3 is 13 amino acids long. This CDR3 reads CASSLVRGEGYTF. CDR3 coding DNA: TGTGCCAGCAGCTTAGTGAGGGGTGAAGGCTACACCTTC.

CDR3: CASSIRTGLGSNQPQHF. In nucleotides, the CDR3 is TGTGCCAGTAGTATCAGGACAGGGCTTGGTAGCAATCAGCCCCAGCATTTT. The J gene is TRBJ1-5, the V gene TRBV19, with 8 bases aligning to TRBD1. Per the germline V gene, CDR1 is LNHDA and CDR2 is SQIVND (reference sequence). Trimming removed 3 bases from V and 0 bases from J; junction bases left unmatched: 7. CDR3 length equals 17 residues.

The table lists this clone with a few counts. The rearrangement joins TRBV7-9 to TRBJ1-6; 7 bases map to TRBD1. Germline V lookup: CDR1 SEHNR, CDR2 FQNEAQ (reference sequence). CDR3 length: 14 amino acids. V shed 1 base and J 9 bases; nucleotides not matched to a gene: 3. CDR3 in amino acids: CASSLGGTVSPLHF. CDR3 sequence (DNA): TGTGCCAGCAGCTTAGGGGGGACAGTTTCACCCCTCCACTTT.

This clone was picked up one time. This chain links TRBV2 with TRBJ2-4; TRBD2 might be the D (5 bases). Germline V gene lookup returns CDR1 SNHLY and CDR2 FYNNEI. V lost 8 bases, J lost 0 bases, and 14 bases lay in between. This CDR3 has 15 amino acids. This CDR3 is CASGGPLGAKNIQYF. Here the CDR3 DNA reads TGTGCCAGCGGAGGACCCCTTGGAGCCAAAAACATTCAGTACTTC.

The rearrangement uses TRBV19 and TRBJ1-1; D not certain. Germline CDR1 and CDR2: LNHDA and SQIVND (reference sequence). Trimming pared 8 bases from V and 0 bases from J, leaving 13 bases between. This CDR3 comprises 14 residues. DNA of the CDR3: TGTGCCAGTGCTTATGGGCTCGTGAACACTGAAGCTTTCTTT. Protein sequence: CASAYGLVNTEAFF.

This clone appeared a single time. The CDR3 nucleotides are TGTGCCAGCAGTTCGGGACTAGCGGGAGTATCCTACGAGCAGTACTTC. Amino acid sequence: CASSSGLAGVSYEQYF. The chain has TRBV6-5 and TRBJ2-7; 14 bases align to TRBD2. CDR3 size: 16 residues. Germline trimming cut 4 bases from V and 1 base from J; bases unmatched to any gene: 3. Germline V gene sequence: CDR1 MNHEY, CDR2 SVGAGI.